Listed below are T cell receptor beta chains from one sample, sequenced in a study of T cell responses to AZD1222 COVID-19 vaccine. Libraries were prepared by immunoSEQ multiplex PCR; TCRdb keeps only in-frame clonotypes and omits some of them. The sample records some 65,000 clones, approximately 79% being singletons. The sample consisted of peripheral blood, taken on day 0 of MenACWY control vaccination. These receptors were obtained from an adult in good health. CDR3s include the opening cysteine and the closing phenylalanine or tryptophan. Fields, in order: CDR3 length, V gene, D gene, CDR3 protein. The D gene is left open where the match is weak.

CDR3 length: 19
V gene: TRBV5-1
D gene: TRBD2
CDR3 protein: CASSPVPGLAGASTDTQYF

CDR3 length: 17
V gene: TRBV7-2
D gene: .
CDR3 protein: CASSLDSGRYSNQPQHF

CDR3 length: 14
V gene: TRBV7-9
D gene: .
CDR3 protein: CASSPDGNTGELFF

CDR3 length: 14
V gene: TRBV5-1
D gene: .
CDR3 protein: CASSLRTGTYEQYF

CDR3 length: 16
V gene: TRBV7-2
D gene: TRBD1
CDR3 protein: CASSLAGQGWDSPLHF

CDR3 length: 15
V gene: TRBV5-1
D gene: .
CDR3 protein: CASSLDRGDIYGYTF

CDR3 length: 15
V gene: TRBV18
D gene: .
CDR3 protein: CASSPKSGRNTEAFF

CDR3 length: 15
V gene: TRBV30
D gene: TRBD1
CDR3 protein: CAWSKGSGGTNTQYF

CDR3 length: 14
V gene: TRBV5-4
D gene: .
CDR3 protein: CASSPGRANTEAFF

CDR3 length: 15
V gene: TRBV5-1
D gene: TRBD2
CDR3 protein: CASSLSGGRDETQYF

CDR3 length: 13
V gene: TRBV7-6
D gene: TRBD1
CDR3 protein: CASSSIQGNEQFF

CDR3 length: 15
V gene: TRBV6-1
D gene: .
CDR3 protein: CASSEAGPGNYGYTF

CDR3 length: 13
V gene: TRBV30
D gene: TRBD1
CDR3 protein: CAWKPGQGAEAFF

CDR3 length: 15
V gene: TRBV15
D gene: TRBD2
CDR3 protein: CATSRGSGSSNEQFF

CDR3 length: 15
V gene: TRBV5-5
D gene: .
CDR3 protein: CASSSLRTGIYEQYF

CDR3 length: 13
V gene: TRBV28
D gene: .
CDR3 protein: CASSLGLGYEQYF

CDR3 length: 15
V gene: TRBV28
D gene: .
CDR3 protein: CASSLELSSGNTIYF

CDR3 length: 15
V gene: TRBV3-1/TRBV3-2
D gene: .
CDR3 protein: CASSQDGAVQETQYF

CDR3 length: 16
V gene: TRBV19
D gene: TRBD2
CDR3 protein: CVSSITGGIGKNEQFF

CDR3 length: 14
V gene: TRBV7-2
D gene: .
CDR3 protein: CASTDRQGSGEQFF

CDR3 length: 12
V gene: TRBV10-2
D gene: .
CDR3 protein: CASRVITGELFF

CDR3 length: 12
V gene: TRBV2
D gene: .
CDR3 protein: CASSSPSQSQHF

CDR3 length: 18
V gene: TRBV13
D gene: TRBD1
CDR3 protein: CASSFRDRGNVGNQPQHF

CDR3 length: 15
V gene: TRBV5-1
D gene: .
CDR3 protein: CASSPQTLSTDTQYF

CDR3 length: 15
V gene: TRBV5-1
D gene: .
CDR3 protein: CASSLTSPPRGTQYF

CDR3 length: 15
V gene: TRBV7-8
D gene: .
CDR3 protein: CASSLGSGIAGEQYF

CDR3 length: 13
V gene: TRBV5-5
D gene: .
CDR3 protein: CASSSETNQPQHF

CDR3 length: 15
V gene: TRBV4-1
D gene: TRBD2
CDR3 protein: CASSKGLAVTGELFF

CDR3 length: 16
V gene: TRBV9
D gene: .
CDR3 protein: CASSADLRSNTGELFF

CDR3 length: 13
V gene: TRBV11-1
D gene: .
CDR3 protein: CASSLKGYREAFF

CDR3 length: 15
V gene: TRBV4-1
D gene: TRBD2
CDR3 protein: CASSQVERGAYEQYF

CDR3 length: 14
V gene: TRBV10-1
D gene: .
CDR3 protein: CASSVMAQNTEAFF

CDR3 length: 15
V gene: TRBV18
D gene: .
CDR3 protein: CASSLGAGWTGELFF

CDR3 length: 14
V gene: TRBV10-3
D gene: .
CDR3 protein: CAISEGVSGNTIYF

CDR3 length: 12
V gene: TRBV5-6
D gene: .
CDR3 protein: CASSLATGEGVF